Listed below are T cell receptor beta chains from one sample, sequenced in a study of T cell repertoires in cytomegalovirus infection. TCRdb analysed the reads with MiXCR anew, one entry per CDR3 protein. The table includes fewer than 1,000,000 distinct CDR3 sequences, 30% to 40% detected once. For these TCRs, the target antigens are not known. The sequencing here drew on cultured CD8+ T cells from PBMCs, taken from culture after CMV antigen stimulation. Receptors originate from a human donor in good health (CMV status not recorded). Some clones in this sample may be carry-over from other donors' samples. Both conserved end residues are part of each CDR3. The order of the fields is J gene, clone size, V gene, D gene, CDR3 DNA, CDR3 protein. The D gene is left open where the match is weak. Size is omitted from some rows. Given values are once, few, many or a class for expanded clones.

TRBJ1-2	.	TRBV5-1	.	TGCGCCAGCAGCTTGGCCGCGGGTGGCGGCTACACCTTC	CASSLAAGGGYTF
TRBJ2-7	few	TRBV10-3	TRBD1	TGTGCCATCAGCCGGGACAGGGGTAACGAGCAGTACTTC	CAISRDRGNEQYF
TRBJ1-4	.	TRBV2	.	TGTGCCAGCAGCCGGGCAGTCTTTACGGCAACTAATGAAAAACTGTTTTTT	CASSRAVFTATNEKLFF
TRBJ2-5	few	TRBV7-6	TRBD2	TGTGCCAGCGGAGGGACTAGCGACGAGACCCAGTACTTC	CASGGTSDETQYF
TRBJ2-2	few	TRBV7-8	TRBD2	TGTGCCAGCAGCTTAGCCGCTAGCGGGGGGCGAGACACCGGGGAGCTGTTTTTT	CASSLAASGGRDTGELFF
TRBJ2-2	.	TRBV6-6	TRBD1	TGTGCCAGCAGTTACTTCCGACAGGGGGCCGGGGAGCTGTTTTTT	CASSYFRQGAGELFF
TRBJ1-1	few	TRBV6-2/TRBV6-3	TRBD1	TGTGCCAGCAGTTACCCCGAAGACAGGGGGCTTGAAGACTCTGAAGCTTTCTTT	CASSYPEDRGLEDSEAFF
TRBJ2-7	few	TRBV10-3	TRBD1	TGTGCCATAAGGACAGGGTTATCCTACGAGCAGTACTTC	CAIRTGLSYEQYF
TRBJ2-4	many	TRBV7-9	.	TGTGCCAGCAGCTTAGCGGGCAGGGGAGGAAACATTCAGTACTTC	CASSLAGRGGNIQYF
TRBJ2-1	.	TRBV4-1	.	TGCGCCAGCAGCATACGGGTCCAAGGGGACAATGAGCAGTTCTTC	CASSIRVQGDNEQFF
TRBJ1-1	few	TRBV6-1	.	TGTGCCAGCAGCGCCAATTGGCTGAACACTGAAGCTTTCTTT	CASSANWLNTEAFF
TRBJ1-1	.	TRBV6-5	.	TGTGCCAGCAGTTACTCAGGGGGGAGACACACTGAAGCTTTCTTT	CASSYSGGRHTEAFF
TRBJ2-6	few	TRBV19	.	TGTGCCAGTAGTAGGAGGACAGAGTCTGGGGCCAACGTCCTGACTTTC	CASSRRTESGANVLTF
TRBJ1-5	many	TRBV12-3/TRBV12-4	.	TGTGCCAGCAGTTTGTCGGGGAGCAATCAGCCCCAGCATTTT	CASSLSGSNQPQHF
TRBJ1-2	.	TRBV4-2	.	TGTGCCAGCAGCCAGGACCAGAGTAGCTATGGCTACACCTTC	CASSQDQSSYGYTF
TRBJ1-2	.	TRBV6-1	.	TGTGCCAGCAGCCGCTGGCCGGTAGGGGGGAACTATGGCTACACCTTC	CASSRWPVGGNYGYTF
TRBJ1-3	few	TRBV6-2/TRBV6-3	.	TGTGCCAGCAGTTACTTGCCGTTGCCCTCTGGAAACACCATATATTTT	CASSYLPLPSGNTIYF
TRBJ1-3	.	TRBV10-3	.	TGTGCCATCAGGGCCACAATCCCCGGGACGTGCTCTGGAAACACCATATATTTT	CAIRATIPGTCSGNTIYF
TRBJ1-2	few	TRBV7-9	.	TGTGCCAGCAGCACCTTTGAGGGGCGGAAAAGGAGCACCTTC	CASSTFEGRKRSTF
TRBJ1-2	once	TRBV4-2	.	TGTGCCAGCAGCCAAGATCCGGGGTTATACTATGGCTACACCTTC	CASSQDPGLYYGYTF
TRBJ2-3	few	TRBV11-2	TRBD2	TGTGCCAGCAGCTTATTTATCATGGAGGGGACTAGCGGAAATACGCAGTATTTT	CASSLFIMEGTSGNTQYF
TRBJ1-1	.	TRBV2	TRBD1	TGTGCCAGCAGTGGACGATCATCCAGGACAGGGAGAAACACTGAAGCTTTCTTT	CASSGRSSRTGRNTEAFF
TRBJ1-6	once	TRBV14	.	TGTGCCAGCAGCCAAGACAGCGCGGGGGGCTCACCCCTCCACTTT	CASSQDSAGGSPLHF
TRBJ2-6	many	TRBV10-3	TRBD1	TGTGCCATCACCCGGACAGGGAACCTCTCTGGGGCCAACGTCCTGACTTTC	CAITRTGNLSGANVLTF
TRBJ1-2	.	TRBV14	.	TGTGCCAGCAGCCAAAGTCGGGACGGATTTCTCTATGGCTACACCTTC	CASSQSRDGFLYGYTF
TRBJ1-1	few	TRBV2	TRBD1	TGTGCCAGCAGGATCCGGGACAGGGGGAGTACTGAAGCTTTCTTT	CASRIRDRGSTEAFF
TRBJ1-1	.	TRBV3-1	.	TGTGCCAGCAGCCAAGGAAAAAGGGACGAAGCTTTCTTT	CASSQGKRDEAFF
TRBJ1-2	.	TRBV27	.	TGTGCCAGCAGTCCCAGGACGGTAGTATTTGGCTACACCTTC	CASSPRTVVFGYTF
TRBJ1-5	.	TRBV27	.	TGTGCCAGCAGTTTAGGGGACCTTGGGCAGCCCCAGCATTTT	CASSLGDLGQPQHF
TRBJ1-4	few	TRBV27	.	TGTGCCAGCAGTCCGGACCGGCGATATGAAAAACTGTTTTTT	CASSPDRRYEKLFF
TRBJ2-7	many	TRBV7-8	.	TGTGCCAGCAGCACACAGACAGGAACCTACGAGCAGTACTTC	CASSTQTGTYEQYF
TRBJ2-6	many	TRBV7-9	TRBD1	TGTGCCAGCAGCTTGCCCAGGGACAGGGGGCTCGGTGGGGCCAACGTCCTGACTTTC	CASSLPRDRGLGGANVLTF
TRBJ1-6	few	TRBV6-1	.	TGTGCCAGCAGCCCACCGGCAGGGCTGTCCTATAATTCACCCCTCCACTTT	CASSPPAGLSYNSPLHF
TRBJ1-1	.	TRBV12-3/TRBV12-4	TRBD1	TGTGCCAGCAGTTTAACAGGACAGGGGACGGCTTTCTTT	CASSLTGQGTAFF
TRBJ1-6	few	TRBV6-5	TRBD1	TGTGCCAGCAGTTACTCGTGGGACAGGCTGAGCTCCTATAATTCACCCCTCCACTTT	CASSYSWDRLSSYNSPLHF
TRBJ2-2	.	TRBV27	.	TGTGCCAGCAGTCCTCGAAGTGGCGGGGAGCTGTTTTTT	CASSPRSGGELFF
TRBJ2-5	.	TRBV10-3	TRBD2	TGTGCCATCAGTGATCCAGCGGGGGGCCAAGAGACCCAGTACTTC	CAISDPAGGQETQYF
TRBJ2-5	few	TRBV6-6	.	TGTGCCAGCAGTTACTCGACTGGGACCCAGTACTTC	CASSYSTGTQYF
TRBJ2-1	.	TRBV20-1	.	TGCAGTGCTACCCGGGGGGCCTTGGACAATGAGCAGTTCTTC	CSATRGALDNEQFF
TRBJ2-1	.	TRBV5-5	.	TGTGCCAGCAGCTTGGCCGGGCAGGGTGATGAGCAGTTCTTC	CASSLAGQGDEQFF
TRBJ2-1	.	TRBV5-6	.	TGTGCCAGCAGCCTCTTTGCGGGGAGCTCCTACAATGAGCAGTTCTTC	CASSLFAGSSYNEQFF
TRBJ2-5	few	TRBV6-1	TRBD1	TGTGCCAGCAGTGCCGGACAGGGGACGGGAGAGACCCAGTACTTC	CASSAGQGTGETQYF
TRBJ1-1	few	TRBV12-5	.	TGTGCTAGTGGCCCCAATACTCCGAACACTGAAGCTTTCTTT	CASGPNTPNTEAFF
TRBJ2-7	.	TRBV4-1	TRBD2	TGCGCCAGCACCCCGACTAGCGCCCTGGACGAGCAGTACTTC	CASTPTSALDEQYF
TRBJ1-2	.	TRBV2	.	TGTGCCAGCAGTGAACTCGGCAGGGATAATGGCTACACCTTC	CASSELGRDNGYTF
TRBJ1-2	few	TRBV10-3	TRBD1	TGTGCCATCAGATGGACAGGGGCGCCGGCAGTAGAGGGCTACACCTTC	CAIRWTGAPAVEGYTF
TRBJ2-2	.	TRBV7-3	TRBD2	TGTGCCAGCAGCCGCCGGGGGGGCACGAACACCGGGGAGCTGTTTTTT	CASSRRGGTNTGELFF
TRBJ1-1	few	TRBV12-3/TRBV12-4	.	TGTGCCAGCGGACAAGCCGGAGCTTTCTTT	CASGQAGAFF
TRBJ2-1	.	TRBV11-3	.	TGTGCCAGCAGCGCCTACCGGGGGCCCAACAATGAGCAGTTCTTC	CASSAYRGPNNEQFF
TRBJ2-2	many	TRBV7-8	TRBD2	TGTGCCAGCAGCTTTAACGAGCGGGGGAACACCGGGGAGCTGTTTTTT	CASSFNERGNTGELFF
TRBJ2-2	.	TRBV6-1	.	TGTGCCAGCAGTGTAGAGAGCCCCGCGAACACCGGGGAGCTGTTTTTT	CASSVESPANTGELFF
TRBJ2-6	few	TRBV29-1	.	TGCAGCGTTGTCAAACAGGTTCGTTCCGGCTCTGGGGCCAACGTCCTGACTTTC	CSVVKQVRSGSGANVLTF
TRBJ2-1	.	TRBV27	.	TGTGCCAGCAGTCTCCACGCCCCTACAGGGTACAATGAGCAGTTCTTC	CASSLHAPTGYNEQFF
TRBJ1-2	.	TRBV15	.	TGTGCCACCAGCAGCGGACAGTCTAACTATGGCTACACCTTC	CATSSGQSNYGYTF
TRBJ2-1	once	TRBV9	.	TGTGCCAGCAGCGGACAGACCTATTACAATGAGCAGTTCTTC	CASSGQTYYNEQFF
TRBJ1-6	.	TRBV5-6	.	TGTGCCAGCAGTAATGCGGGGAATTCACCCCTCCACTTT	CASSNAGNSPLHF
TRBJ1-1	once	TRBV5-8	.	TGTGCCAGCAGCTCCATGGTACAGGGTCTCTCTTCCTTTTCTATGAACACTGAAGCTTTCTTT	CASSSMVQGLSSFSMNTEAFF
TRBJ2-2	few	TRBV7-6	TRBD2	TGTGCCAGCACCCCCGGGGCTAGCGGGGAATCGAACACCGGGGAGCTGTTTTTT	CASTPGASGESNTGELFF
TRBJ2-1	once	TRBV20-1	TRBD2	TGCAGTGCAGGACTAGAAACTCTGGAGCAGTTCTTC	CSAGLETLEQFF